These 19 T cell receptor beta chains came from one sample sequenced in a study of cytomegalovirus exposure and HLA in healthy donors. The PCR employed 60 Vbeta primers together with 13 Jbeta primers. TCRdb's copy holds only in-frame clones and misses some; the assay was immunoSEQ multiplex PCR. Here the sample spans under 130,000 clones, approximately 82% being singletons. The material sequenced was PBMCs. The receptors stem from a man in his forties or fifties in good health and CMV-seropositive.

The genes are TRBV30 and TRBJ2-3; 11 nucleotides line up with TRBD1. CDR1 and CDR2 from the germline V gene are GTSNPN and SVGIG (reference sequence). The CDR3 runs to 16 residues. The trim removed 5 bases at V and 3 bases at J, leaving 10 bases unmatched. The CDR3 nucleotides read TGTGCCTGGGGGGGAATCCGGGACAGGGGGACAGATACGCAGTATTTT. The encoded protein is CAWGGIRDRGTDTQYF.

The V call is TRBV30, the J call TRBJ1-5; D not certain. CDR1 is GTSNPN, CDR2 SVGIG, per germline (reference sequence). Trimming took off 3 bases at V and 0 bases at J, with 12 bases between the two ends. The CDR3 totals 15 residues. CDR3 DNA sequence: TGTGCCTGGAGCGCCTCGGACTATAGCAATCAGCCCCAGCATTTT. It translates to CAWSASDYSNQPQHF.

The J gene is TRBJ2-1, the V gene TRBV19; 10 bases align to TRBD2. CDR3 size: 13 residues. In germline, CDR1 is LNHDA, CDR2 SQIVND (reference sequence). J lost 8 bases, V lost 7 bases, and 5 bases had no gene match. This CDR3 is CASKPSGSHEQFF. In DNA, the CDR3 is TGTGCCAGTAAACCTAGCGGGAGCCATGAGCAGTTCTTC.

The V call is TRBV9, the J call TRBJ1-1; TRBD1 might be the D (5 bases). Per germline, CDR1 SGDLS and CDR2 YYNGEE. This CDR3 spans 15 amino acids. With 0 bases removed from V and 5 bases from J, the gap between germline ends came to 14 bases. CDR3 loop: CASSVGGHTRTEAFF. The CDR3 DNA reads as TGTGCCAGCAGCGTAGGGGGCCACACGAGGACTGAAGCTTTCTTT.

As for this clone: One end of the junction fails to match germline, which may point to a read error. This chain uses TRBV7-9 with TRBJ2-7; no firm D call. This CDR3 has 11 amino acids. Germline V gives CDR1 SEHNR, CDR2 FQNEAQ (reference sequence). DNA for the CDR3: TGTTCCAGCAGCTCTAGCTACGAGCAGTACTTC. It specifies CSSSSSYEQYF.

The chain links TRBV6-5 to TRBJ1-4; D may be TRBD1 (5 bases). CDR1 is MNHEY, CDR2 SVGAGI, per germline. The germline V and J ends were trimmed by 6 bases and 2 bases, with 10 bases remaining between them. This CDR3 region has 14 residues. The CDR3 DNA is TGTGCCAGCAGGCGGGACCCCACTAATGAAAAACTGTTTTTT. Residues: CASRRDPTNEKLFF.

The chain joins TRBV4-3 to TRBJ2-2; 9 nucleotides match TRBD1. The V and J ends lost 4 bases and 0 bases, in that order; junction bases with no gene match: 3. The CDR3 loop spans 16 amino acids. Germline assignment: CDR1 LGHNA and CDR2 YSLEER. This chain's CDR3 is CASSRGQGANTGELFF. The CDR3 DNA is TGCGCCAGCAGCCGGGGACAGGGAGCGAACACCGGGGAGCTGTTTTTT.

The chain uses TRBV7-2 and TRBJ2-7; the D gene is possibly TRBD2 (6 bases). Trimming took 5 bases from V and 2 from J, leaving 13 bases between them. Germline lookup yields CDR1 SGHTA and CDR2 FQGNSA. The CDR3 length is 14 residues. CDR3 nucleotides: TGTGCCAGCAGCCGCGGGACCAATGCCTACGAGCAGTACTTC. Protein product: CASSRGTNAYEQYF.

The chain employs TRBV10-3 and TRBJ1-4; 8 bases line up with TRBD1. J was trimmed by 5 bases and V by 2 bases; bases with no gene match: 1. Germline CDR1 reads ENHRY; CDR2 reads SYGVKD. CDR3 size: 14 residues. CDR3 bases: TGTGCCATCAGTGAGACAGGGGGGAATGAAAAACTGTTTTTT. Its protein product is CAISETGGNEKLFF.

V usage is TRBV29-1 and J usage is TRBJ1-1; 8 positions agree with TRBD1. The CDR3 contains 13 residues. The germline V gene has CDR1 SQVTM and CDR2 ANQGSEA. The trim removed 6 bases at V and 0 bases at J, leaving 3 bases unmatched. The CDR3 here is CSVGTGMNTEAFF. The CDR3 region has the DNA TGCAGCGTGGGGACAGGAATGAACACTGAAGCTTTCTTT.

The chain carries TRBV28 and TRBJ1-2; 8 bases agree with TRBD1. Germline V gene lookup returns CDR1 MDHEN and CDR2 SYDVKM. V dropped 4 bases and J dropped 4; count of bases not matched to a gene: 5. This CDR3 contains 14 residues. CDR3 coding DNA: TGTGCCAGCAGTTCGACAGGGGTTAGCTATGGCTACACCTTC. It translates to CASSSTGVSYGYTF.

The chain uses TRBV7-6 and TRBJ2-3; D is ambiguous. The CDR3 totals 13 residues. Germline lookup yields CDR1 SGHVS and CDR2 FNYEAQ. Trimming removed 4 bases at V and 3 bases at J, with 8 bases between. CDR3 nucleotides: TGTGCCAGCAGCTCCGAACTTACAGATACGCAGTATTTT. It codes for CASSSELTDTQYF.

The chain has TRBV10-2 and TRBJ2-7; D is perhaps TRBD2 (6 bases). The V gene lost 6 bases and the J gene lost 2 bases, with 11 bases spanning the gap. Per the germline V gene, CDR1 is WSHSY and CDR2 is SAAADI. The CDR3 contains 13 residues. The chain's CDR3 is CASRGTATYEQYF. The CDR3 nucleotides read TGCGCCAGCAGAGGGACTGCCACCTACGAGCAGTACTTC.

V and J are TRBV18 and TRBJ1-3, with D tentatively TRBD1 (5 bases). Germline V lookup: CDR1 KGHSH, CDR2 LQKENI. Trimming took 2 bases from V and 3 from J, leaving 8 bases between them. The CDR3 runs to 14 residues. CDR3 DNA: TGTGCCAGCTCACCAAGCAGGGTTGGAAACACCATATATTTT. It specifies CASSPSRVGNTIYF.

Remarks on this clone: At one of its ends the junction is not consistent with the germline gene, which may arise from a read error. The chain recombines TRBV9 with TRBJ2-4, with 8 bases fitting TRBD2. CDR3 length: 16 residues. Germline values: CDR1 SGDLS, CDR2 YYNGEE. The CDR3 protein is CASSGSGTLAKNSQYF. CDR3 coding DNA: TGTGCCAGCAGCGGTAGCGGGACCTTAGCCAAAAACAGTCAGTACTTC. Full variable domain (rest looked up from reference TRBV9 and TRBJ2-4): DSGVTQTPKHLITATGQRVTLRCSPRSGDLSVYWYQQSLDQGLQFLIQYYNGEERAKGNILERFSAQQFPDLHSELNLSSLELGDSALYFCASSGSGTLAKNSQYFGAGTRLSVL.

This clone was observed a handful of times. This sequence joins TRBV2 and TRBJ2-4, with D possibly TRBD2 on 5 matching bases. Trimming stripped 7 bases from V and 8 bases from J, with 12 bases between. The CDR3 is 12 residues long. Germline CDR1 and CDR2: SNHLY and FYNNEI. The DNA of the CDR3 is TGTGCCAGCACCCTAACGAGGGACATTCAGTACTTC. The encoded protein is CASTLTRDIQYF.

CDR3 protein: CSVVRAYEAFF. The CDR3 nucleotides read TGCAGCGTTGTGCGGGCTTATGAAGCTTTCTTT. This sequence joins TRBV29-1 and TRBJ1-1; D unresolved. The CDR3 consists of 11 residues. Trimming left V 4 bases short and J 7 bases short, with 10 bases between. Germline V gene sequence: CDR1 SQVTM, CDR2 ANQGSEA.

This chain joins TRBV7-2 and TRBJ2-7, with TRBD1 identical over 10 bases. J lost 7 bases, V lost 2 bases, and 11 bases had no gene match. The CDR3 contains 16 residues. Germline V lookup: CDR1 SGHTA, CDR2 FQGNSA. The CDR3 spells CASSLFGGQGQAEQYF. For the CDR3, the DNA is TGTGCCAGCAGCTTATTTGGGGGACAGGGGCAGGCGGAGCAGTACTTC.

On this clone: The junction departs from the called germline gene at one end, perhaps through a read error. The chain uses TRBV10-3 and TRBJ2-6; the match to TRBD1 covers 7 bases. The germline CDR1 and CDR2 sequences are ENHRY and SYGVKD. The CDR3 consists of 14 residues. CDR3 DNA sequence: TGTGCCACTGAGGGACAGACTGGGGCCAACGGCCTGACTTTC. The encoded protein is CATEGQTGANGLTF.